Listed here are 9 T cell receptor beta chains from one sample, sequenced in a study of spatial heterogeneity in lung cancer. MiXCR was run by TCRdb on the 5' RACE reads, yielding one entry per CDR3 protein. The sample holds about 50,000 distinct CDR3 sequences; 6.5% to 8% are singletons and the top ten take roughly an eighth. Time point: sample taken at primary tumor resection. No cells were sorted before sequencing. The whole RNA sequenced was extracted from tumor, nontumor lung or frozen PBMC. The input for sequencing was PBMCs, taken at surgery. The receptors were gathered from a female donor with early-stage non-small cell lung cancer.

This CDR3 is CASSLVSGVSNEQFF. Here the CDR3 DNA reads TGTGCCAGCAGCTTAGTTAGCGGGGTGTCGAATGAGCAGTTCTTC. This sequence joins TRBV7-9 and TRBJ2-1; 8 bases are shared with TRBD2. V lost 1 base, J lost 7 bases, and 6 bases stayed unmatched. Germline V gives CDR1 SEHNR, CDR2 FQNEAQ (reference sequence). The CDR3 runs to 15 residues.

Only a few counts were recorded for this clonotype. The V and J genes are TRBV6-2 or TRBV6-3 and TRBJ2-2; D not certain. V was trimmed by 6 bases and J by 6 bases, leaving 11 bases between them. The CDR3 has 13 amino acids. The germline V gene encodes CDR1 MNHEY and CDR2 SVGEGT. CDR3 bases: TGTGCCAGCAGGAACCTTTGGGCCGGGGAGCTGTTTTTT. Translated: CASRNLWAGELFF.

Many counts were recorded for this clonotype. This sequence joins TRBV28 and TRBJ2-7, with D possibly TRBD1 on 6 matching bases. Germline CDR1 and CDR2: MDHEN and SYDVKM. CDR3 length equals 12 residues. The V and J ends lost 6 bases and 8 bases respectively, with 14 bases between them. CDR3 loop: CASSDRPTKQYF. CDR3 in DNA: TGTGCCAGCAGCGACAGGCCTACGAAGCAGTACTTC.

This clonotype was seen ten or more times. The chain uses TRBV18 and TRBJ2-3; D not certain. CDR1 and CDR2 (germline): KGHSH, LQKENI. V lost 3 bases and J 0 bases, leaving 4 bases between the germline ends. This CDR3 has 13 amino acids. CDR3 sequence (DNA): TGTGCCAGCTCACCTATAAGCACAGATACGCAGTATTTT. Amino acid sequence: CASSPISTDTQYF.

The CDR3 region is CASSLRGGGDTQYF. CDR3 DNA: TGTGCCAGCAGTTTACGCGGGGGGGGAGATACGCAGTATTTT. The genes are TRBV12-3 or TRBV12-4 and TRBJ2-3, with 9 nucleotides matching TRBD2. CDR3 length: 14 residues. The trim removed 2 bases at V and 5 bases at J, leaving 2 bases unmatched.

This clonotype was recorded at least ten times. The chain recombines TRBV30 with TRBJ2-7; unclear D gene. The V end lost 0 bases, the J end lost 5 bases, and 17 bases lay between the germline ends. This CDR3 has 15 residues. Germline V lookup: CDR1 GTSNPN, CDR2 SVGIG (reference sequence). CDR3: CAWSVPRIPTNEQYF. The CDR3 nucleotides read TGTGCCTGGAGTGTACCTAGAATACCCACCAACGAGCAGTACTTC.

The table lists this clonotype with a few counts. The chain recombines TRBV2 with TRBJ2-1, with a tentative D call TRBD2 (6 bases). V was shortened by 4 bases and J by 8 bases, with 18 bases between the two germline ends. CDR3 length: 15 residues. Germline CDR1 and CDR2: SNHLY and FYNNEI. CDR3 sequence (DNA): TGTGCCAGCAGTGTTTCTAGCGCCCCTCCAGATGAGCAGTTCTTC. Protein: CASSVSSAPPDEQFF.

This clonotype was recorded a few times. The chain links TRBV6-2 or TRBV6-3 to TRBJ2-2; D ambiguous. The CDR3 consists of 11 residues. Germline CDR1 and CDR2: MNHEY and SVGEGT. Deletions cut 6 bases from V and 9 bases from J, with 8 bases between. CDR3 coding DNA: TGTGCCAGCAGCTCCCACCGGGAGCTGTTTTTT. Amino acids: CASSSHRELFF.

There are many counts of this clonotype. The chain is built from TRBV7-6 and TRBJ2-7; the D gene is possibly TRBD2 (6 bases). Trimming left V 2 bases short and J 1 base short, with 9 bases between. This CDR3 has 14 amino acids. From germline, CDR1 is SGHVS and CDR2 FNYEAQ. CDR3 in amino acids: CASSLRRGSYEQYF. The CDR3 DNA reads TGTGCCAGCAGCTTAAGGCGGGGTTCCTACGAGCAGTACTTC.